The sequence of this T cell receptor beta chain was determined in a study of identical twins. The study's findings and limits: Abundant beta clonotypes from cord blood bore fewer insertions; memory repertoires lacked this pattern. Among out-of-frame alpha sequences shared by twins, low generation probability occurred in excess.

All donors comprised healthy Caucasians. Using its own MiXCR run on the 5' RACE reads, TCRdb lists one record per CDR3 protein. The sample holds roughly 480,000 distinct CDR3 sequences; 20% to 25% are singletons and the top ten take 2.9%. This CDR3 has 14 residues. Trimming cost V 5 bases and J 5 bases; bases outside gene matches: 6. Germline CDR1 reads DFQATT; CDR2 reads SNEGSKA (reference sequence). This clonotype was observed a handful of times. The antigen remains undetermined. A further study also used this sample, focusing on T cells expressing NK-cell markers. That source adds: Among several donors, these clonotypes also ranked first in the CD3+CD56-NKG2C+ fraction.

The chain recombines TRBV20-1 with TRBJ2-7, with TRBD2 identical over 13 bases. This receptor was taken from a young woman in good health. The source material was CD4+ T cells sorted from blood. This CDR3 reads CSAAGTSGIHEQYF. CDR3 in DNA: TGCAGTGCTGCGGGGACTAGCGGGATACACGAGCAGTACTTC.